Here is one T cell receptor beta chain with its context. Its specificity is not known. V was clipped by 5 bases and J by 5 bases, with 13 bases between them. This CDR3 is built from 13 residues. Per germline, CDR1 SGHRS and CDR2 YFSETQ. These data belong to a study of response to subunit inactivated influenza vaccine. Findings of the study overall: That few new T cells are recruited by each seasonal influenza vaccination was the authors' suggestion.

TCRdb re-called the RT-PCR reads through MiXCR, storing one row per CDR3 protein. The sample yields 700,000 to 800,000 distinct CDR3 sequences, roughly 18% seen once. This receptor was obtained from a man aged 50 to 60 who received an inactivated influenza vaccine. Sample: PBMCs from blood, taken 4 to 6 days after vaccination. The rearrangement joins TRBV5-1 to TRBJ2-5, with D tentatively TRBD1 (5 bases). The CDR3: CASRGDVGETQYF. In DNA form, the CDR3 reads TGCGCCAGCAGAGGGGATGTGGGGGAGACCCAGTACTTC. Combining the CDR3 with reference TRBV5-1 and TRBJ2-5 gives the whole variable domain KAGVTQTPRYLIKTRGQQVTLSCSPISGHRSVSWYQQTPGQGLQFLFEYFSETQRNKGNFPGRFSGRQFSNSRSEMNVSTLELGDSALYLCASRGDVGETQYFGPGTRLLVL.